These 14 T cell receptor beta chains originate from one sample sequenced in a study of blood T cell repertoires in COVID-19. Here immunoSEQ multiplex PCR was the method, and the copy in TCRdb shows in-frame clones only, minus some. The table shows 180,000 or so clones, with nearly 90% occurring only once. Sequences were obtained from peripheral blood. The receptors shown here come from a man between 50 and 59 years old with acute or convalescent COVID-19.

The rearrangement joins TRBV7-6 to TRBJ2-2; 7 nucleotides align to TRBD2. Germline CDR1 is SGHVS and CDR2 is FNYEAQ. Trimming cost V 0 bases and J 6 bases; bases outside gene matches: 7. The CDR3 is made up of 16 amino acids. The CDR3 reads CASSLAGRASAGELFF. Written as DNA, the CDR3 is TGTGCCAGCAGCTTAGCTGGGAGGGCCTCCGCCGGGGAGCTGTTTTTT.

This clone appeared once. The rearrangement joins TRBV27 to TRBJ2-7, with D perhaps matching TRBD2 (6 bases). Trimming left V 3 bases short and J 0 bases short, with 15 bases between. The germline CDR1 and CDR2 sequences are MNHEY and SMNVEV (reference sequence). CDR3 length equals 16 residues. DNA for the CDR3: TGTGCCAGCAGTTTCCAGAGCGGGTTAAGCTCCTACGAGCAGTACTTC. Translating gives CASSFQSGLSSYEQYF.

V and J are TRBV11-2 and TRBJ2-7; TRBD1 is a possible D gene (6 bases). Germline-derived CDR1 and CDR2 are SGHAT and FQNNGV. This CDR3 is 13 amino acids long. With 4 bases removed from V and 4 bases from J, the gap between germline ends came to 11 bases. The CDR3 bases are TGTGCCAGCAGCTACGGGACATCTTACGAGCAGTACGTC. This encodes CASSYGTSYEQYV.

The chain links TRBV28 to TRBJ2-3; 10 nucleotides agree with TRBD1. CDR3 length equals 13 residues. Per germline, CDR1 MDHEN and CDR2 SYDVKM. J was trimmed by 9 bases and V by 4 bases; bases with no gene match: 4. The CDR3 here is CASSWTGGRTQYF. As DNA, the CDR3 is TGTGCCAGCAGTTGGACAGGGGGTAGGACGCAGTATTTT.

CDR3 region: CSVVPLAGALEQYF. DNA for the CDR3: TGCAGCGTTGTGCCGCTAGCGGGAGCTCTCGAGCAGTACTTC. V usage is TRBV29-1 and J usage is TRBJ2-7, with 10 positions matching TRBD2. After removal of 4 bases from V and 6 bases from J, the junction contained 9 bases not matched to a gene. Germline loops: CDR1 SQVTM, CDR2 ANQGSEA. This CDR3 region has 14 residues.

The rearrangement links TRBV18 to TRBJ1-4, with D maybe TRBD1 (5 bases). The CDR3 runs 16 residues. Germline-derived CDR1 and CDR2 are KGHSH and LQKENI. Trimming took off 3 bases at V and 7 bases at J, with 18 bases between the two ends. CDR3 loop: CASSPLEGAGVEKLFF. The CDR3 DNA follows: TGTGCCAGCTCACCCCTAGAAGGGGCCGGCGTTGAAAAACTGTTTTTT. The full variable domain, its missing parts supplied by reference TRBV18 and TRBJ1-4, is NAGVMQNPRHLVRRRGQEARLRCSPMKGHSHVYWYRQLPEEGLKFMVYLQKENIIDESGMPKERFSAEFPKEGPSILRIQQVVRGDSAAYFCASSPLEGAGVEKLFFGSGTQLSVL.

The genes are TRBV27 and TRBJ1-1; D gene unclear. The CDR3 sequence is 14 residues long. Germline CDR1 reads MNHEY; CDR2 reads SMNVEV (reference sequence). V lost 3 bases to trimming and J lost 0 bases, with 8 bases between them. The CDR3 DNA reads as TGTGCCAGCAGTTTGGCGAGGATGAACACTGAAGCTTTCTTT. Translation gives CASSLARMNTEAFF.

This chain joins TRBV28 and TRBJ1-1; maybe TRBD1 (5 bases). The V end was cut by 7 bases, the J end by 1 base, with 19 bases between. This CDR3 region has 16 residues. CDR1 is MDHEN, CDR2 SYDVKM, per germline. This chain's CDR3 is CASTPGGRTGNTEAFF. CDR3 DNA: TGTGCCAGCACTCCTGGGGGGAGGACGGGGAACACTGAAGCTTTCTTT.

This clone has a handful of counts. The rearrangement joins TRBV28 to TRBJ1-2, with 12 bases identical to TRBD1. This CDR3 has 17 amino acids. V dropped 6 bases and J dropped 1; count of bases not matched to a gene: 9. Germline V gives CDR1 MDHEN, CDR2 SYDVKM. CDR3 sequence: CASRGTGGSKYNYGYTF. In DNA form, the CDR3 reads TGTGCCAGCAGAGGGACAGGGGGCTCCAAATATAACTATGGCTACACCTTC.

The count of this clone is one. This chain uses TRBV20-1 with TRBJ1-2; D gene uncertain. The germline V gene has CDR1 DFQATT and CDR2 SNEGSKA (reference sequence). V lost 4 bases, J lost 6 bases, and 9 bases lay in between. This CDR3 is 11 amino acids long. The CDR3 bases are TGCAGTGCTACCGGGTTGGATGGCTACACCTTC. It codes for CSATGLDGYTF.

The count of this clone is one. The CDR3 sequence is CASARSGELFF. The CDR3 region has the DNA TGTGCCAGCGCCAGGTCCGGGGAGCTGTTTTTT. The chain carries TRBV27 and TRBJ2-2; D remains unclear. This CDR3 contains 11 residues. Between the trimmed V and J ends, which lost 8 bases and 6 bases, there was a span of 7 bases. The germline gives CDR1 MNHEY, CDR2 SMNVEV (reference sequence).

V is TRBV19 and J is TRBJ2-1; maybe TRBD2 (5 bases). V was shortened by 6 bases and J by 4 bases, with 10 bases between the two germline ends. The CDR3 sequence is 13 residues long. From germline, CDR1 is LNHDA and CDR2 SQIVND (reference sequence). The CDR3, as DNA: TGTGCCAGTAGAAAGGACTCTTACAATGAGCAGTTCTTC. It is translated as CASRKDSYNEQFF.

The chain employs TRBV10-3 and TRBJ1-4, with a tentative D call TRBD1 (6 bases). Between the trimmed V and J ends, which lost 10 bases and 6 bases, there was a span of 15 bases. This CDR3 is 13 amino acids long. The germline V gene has CDR1 ENHRY and CDR2 SYGVKD. CDR3 amino acids: CATQQGKDEKLFF. In DNA, the CDR3 is TGTGCCACTCAACAGGGAAAGGATGAAAAACTGTTTTTT.

The rearrangement links TRBV7-8 to TRBJ2-2; TRBD2 agrees at 11 bases. V lost 8 bases to trimming and J lost 2 bases; unmatched junction nucleotides: 4. Germline CDR1 SGHVS, CDR2 FQNEAQ. The CDR3 contains 15 residues. The CDR3 DNA reads TGTGCCAGCGGCAGACTAGCGGGAAACACCGGGGAGCTGTTTTTT. As protein: CASGRLAGNTGELFF.